This T cell receptor (beta chain) was sequenced during a study of shared clonotypes between healthy human individuals. This clone was detected ten times or more. Method: immunoSEQ multiplex PCR; TCRdb's copy keeps in-frame clones and lacks some. The sample lists 600,000 to 750,000 clones, just under 75% occurring once. The TCR sequence derives from a young woman in good health. Sequences were obtained from memory CD4+ T cells sorted from blood. This sample's subset: CD45RA-negative fraction.

Written as DNA, the CDR3 is TGTGCCAGCTCACCACCTACGGGAGTAACGCAGTATTTT. Encoded protein: CASSPPTGVTQYF. The rearrangement joins TRBV18 to TRBJ2-3, with D perhaps TRBD2 (6 bases). The CDR3 loop spans 13 amino acids. Trimming pared 0 bases from V and 9 bases from J, leaving 10 bases between. The germline V gene encodes CDR1 KGHSH and CDR2 LQKENI.